This TCR beta chain was sequenced for a study of T cells in tuberculosis. The assay was immunoSEQ multiplex PCR, and TCRdb's table has in-frame clones only and misses some. The repertoire holds more than 20,000 clones, over 75% seen once, with 14% to 15% in the top ten. Regarding time point: new active TB diagnosis, blood taken before or within 7 days of starting treatment. In germline, CDR1 is SGHAT, CDR2 FQNNGV. Trimming shortened V by 5 bases and J by 0 bases, and 10 bases separated the two germline ends. The CDR3 totals 15 residues. The material sequenced was PBMCs, taken at tuberculosis diagnosis. The receptor was derived from an adult with tuberculosis. The genes are TRBV11-2 and TRBJ1-4; D may be TRBD1 (5 bases). CDR3 protein: CASSARVATNEKLFF. CDR3 sequence (DNA): TGTGCCAGCAGCGCCAGGGTTGCAACTAATGAAAAACTGTTTTTT.